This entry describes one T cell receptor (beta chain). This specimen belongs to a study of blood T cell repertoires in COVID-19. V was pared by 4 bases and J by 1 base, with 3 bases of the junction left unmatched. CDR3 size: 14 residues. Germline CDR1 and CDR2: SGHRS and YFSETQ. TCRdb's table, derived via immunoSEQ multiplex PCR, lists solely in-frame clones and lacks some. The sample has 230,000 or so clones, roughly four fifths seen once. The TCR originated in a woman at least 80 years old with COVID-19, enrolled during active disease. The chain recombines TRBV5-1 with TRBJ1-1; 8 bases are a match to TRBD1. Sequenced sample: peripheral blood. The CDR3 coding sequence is TGCGCCAGCAGCAACGGACAGGGGAACACTGAAGCTTTCTTT. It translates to CASSNGQGNTEAFF.